Below are 20 T cell receptor beta chains sequenced from a single sample in a study of blood T cells in healthy people across ages. Using a J-beta primer mix together with a sample-barcoded 5' primer, a second PCR was run for about 7 to 12 cycles. From the 5' RACE reads, TCRdb called clonotypes with MiXCR, one entry per CDR3 protein. The sample has approximately 800,000 distinct CDR3 sequences, roughly 60% seen once; the top ten hold roughly 20%. Sequencing used blood. All receptors come from a man aged 25-45 years in good health.

The V call is TRBV7-2, the J call TRBJ2-5; possibly TRBD1 or TRBD2 for D (5 bases each). Germline CDR1 is SGHTA and CDR2 is FQGNSA. The CDR3 loop spans 12 amino acids. The ends were cut back, 6 bases at V and 2 bases at J, with 7 bases in the middle. The CDR3 spells CASRGDQETQYF. The CDR3 region has the DNA TGTGCCAGCAGGGGGGATCAAGAGACCCAGTACTTC.

The chain carries TRBV28 and TRBJ2-7; D remains unclear. Trimming took 1 base from V and 0 from J, leaving 10 bases between them. The germline gives CDR1 MDHEN, CDR2 SYDVKM. The CDR3 loop spans 15 amino acids. CDR3 nucleotides: TGTGCCAGCAGTTTATTCGACGCTAGCTCCTACGAGCAGTACTTC. Translation: CASSLFDASSYEQYF. Full variable domain (missing parts from reference TRBV28 and TRBJ2-7): DVKVTQSSRYLVKRTGEKVFLECVQDMDHENMFWYRQDPGLGLRLIYFSYDVKMKEKGDIPEGYSVSREKKERFSLILESASTNQTSMYLCASSLFDASSYEQYFGPGTRLTVT.

The chain carries TRBV7-9 and TRBJ2-7; no firm D call. V lost 5 bases and J 4 bases, leaving 12 bases between the germline ends. Germline V CDR1 and CDR2: SEHNR, FQNEAQ (reference sequence). The CDR3 sequence is 13 residues long. This chain's CDR3 is CASSRTTDYEQYF. CDR3 coding DNA: TGTGCCAGCAGCCGCACTACGGATTACGAGCAGTACTTC.

This clonotype showed up just once. The chain links TRBV7-6 to TRBJ2-1; 7 bases align to TRBD2. The length of the CDR3 is 15 residues. V dropped 4 bases and J dropped 5; count of bases not matched to a gene: 8. Looked up from germline, CDR1 is SGHVS and CDR2 is FNYEAQ. The CDR3 nucleotides are TGTGCCAGCAGCTGCAGGCTAGCGGCGAACAATGAGCAGTTCTTC. Translation gives CASSCRLAANNEQFF.

This clonotype was detected only a few times. The chain employs TRBV7-2 and TRBJ1-2, with D tentatively TRBD1 (5 bases). Germline values: CDR1 SGHTA, CDR2 FQGNSA. The CDR3 length is 15 residues. V was cut by 4 bases and J by 8 bases, with 20 bases left in between. The CDR3 spells CASSSSGMGMGGYTF. Here the CDR3 DNA reads TGTGCCAGCAGCTCTTCAGGGATGGGGATGGGAGGCTACACCTTC.

This clonotype turned up a few times. The chain is built from TRBV20-1 and TRBJ1-2, with D possibly matching TRBD1 (5 bases). Looked up from germline, CDR1 is DFQATT and CDR2 is SNEGSKA (reference sequence). CDR3 size: 16 residues. Deletions cut 0 bases from V and 2 bases from J, with 16 bases between. CDR3 residues: CSARDLTATENYGYTF. CDR3 coding DNA: TGCAGTGCTAGAGATCTGACCGCGACAGAAAACTATGGCTACACCTTC.

This chain links TRBV4-2 with TRBJ2-7, with TRBD2 matching over 9 bases. The CDR3 has 17 residues. Germline CDR1 and CDR2: LGHNA and YNFKEQ. Losses at the gene ends were 2 bases for V and 2 bases for J; bases not matched to a gene: 10. The CDR3 spells CASSQHQRGVTTYEQYF. In nucleotides, the CDR3 is TGTGCCAGCAGCCAACACCAGCGGGGGGTCACTACCTACGAGCAGTACTTC.

The CDR3 region is CASSKQGPYEQYF. The CDR3, as DNA: TGTGCCAGCAGTAAACAGGGCCCCTACGAGCAGTACTTC. The chain uses TRBV12-3 or TRBV12-4 and TRBJ2-7; D might be TRBD1 (6 bases). The V end was cut by 5 bases, the J end by 2 bases, with 10 bases between. The CDR3 sequence is 13 residues long.

The genes are TRBV20-1 and TRBJ2-4; D is possibly TRBD1 (6 bases). The J call may be incorrect, as the DNA end agrees better with TRBJ2-7. CDR1 and CDR2 (germline): DFQATT, SNEGSKA (reference sequence). This CDR3 contains 12 residues. The CDR3 nucleotides are TGCAGTGCGACAGGAGCTACCTACGAGCAGTACTTC. Its translation is CSATGATYEQYF.

The table lists this clonotype with many counts. This chain links TRBV20-1 with TRBJ1-1; no clear D. V lost 2 bases to trimming and J lost 3 bases, with 10 bases between them. There are 13 residues in the CDR3. Germline CDR1 and CDR2: DFQATT and SNEGSKA (reference sequence). As DNA, the CDR3 is TGCAGTGCTAGAAGTGACCGGGACACTGAAGCTTTCTTT. Encoded protein: CSARSDRDTEAFF.

The V and J genes are TRBV7-9 and TRBJ2-7; no clear D. Trimming stripped 1 base from V and 2 bases from J, with 12 bases between. CDR1 and CDR2 (germline): SEHNR, FQNEAQ (reference sequence). This CDR3 contains 15 residues. DNA for the CDR3: TGTGCCAGCAGCTTAGGAGGCGGCCACCCCTACGAGCAGTACTTC. Its protein is CASSLGGGHPYEQYF.

The V and J genes are TRBV20-1 and TRBJ2-7; 10 bases map to TRBD2. Germline CDR1 reads DFQATT; CDR2 reads SNEGSKA (reference sequence). V lost 6 bases and J lost 2; bases outside the gene matches: 7. The CDR3 is made up of 14 amino acids. The CDR3 DNA reads TGCAGTGCCCAAAGCGGGAGGGATCCCTACGAGCAGTACTTC. Its translation: CSAQSGRDPYEQYF.

This clonotype has just one count. The chain has TRBV9 and TRBJ1-2; D gene uncertain. Germline CDR1 and CDR2: SGDLS and YYNGEE. This CDR3 is built from 12 residues. V was shortened by 0 bases and J by 8 bases, with 8 bases between the two germline ends. CDR3: CASSVGGTGYTF. DNA for the CDR3: TGTGCCAGCAGCGTAGGGGGTACGGGCTACACCTTC.

This chain connects TRBV29-1 to TRBJ1-1; no reliable D call. CDR1 is SQVTM and CDR2 is ANQGSEA in the germline V gene. This CDR3 region has 11 residues. With 8 bases removed from V and 1 base from J, the gap between germline ends came to 8 bases. The CDR3 loop is CSTQANTEAFF. The CDR3 coding sequence is TGCAGCACACAAGCGAACACTGAAGCTTTCTTT.

Comment on this clonotype: A much larger clone sits a single nucleotide away, making a read error possible. J is TRBJ2-2 and V is TRBV29-1, with D perhaps TRBD2 (7 bases). Trimming pared 6 bases from V and 5 bases from J, leaving 22 bases between. The CDR3 is made up of 16 amino acids. The germline V gene has CDR1 SQVTM and CDR2 ANQGSEA. DNA of the CDR3: TGCAGCGTCCTCGTAGGGGGGGGCCCTAGGACCGGGGAGCTGTTTTTT. Protein sequence: CSVLVGGGPRTGELFF.

In its sample, this clonotype was seen once. The gene calls are TRBV4-1 and TRBJ2-3, with TRBD2 identical over 12 bases. The CDR3 extends over 18 amino acids. Germline V gene data show CDR1 as MGHRA and CDR2 as YSYEKL. J lost 0 bases, V lost 4 bases, and 8 bases had no gene match. This CDR3 is CASSPLAGGPTSTDTQYF. CDR3 bases: TGCGCCAGCAGCCCACTAGCGGGGGGTCCTACTAGCACAGATACGCAGTATTTT.

CDR3 region: CSVGTGKAPSTDTQYF. CDR3 in DNA: TGCAGCGTCGGGACAGGGAAAGCACCTAGCACAGATACGCAGTATTTT. V and J are TRBV29-1 and TRBJ2-3; 9 bases are a match to TRBD1. Unmatched junction bases numbered 10, after V lost 6 bases and J lost 0 bases. This CDR3 has 16 residues. Germline loops: CDR1 SQVTM, CDR2 ANQGSEA.

This sequence joins TRBV5-1 and TRBJ1-2, with 7 bases fitting TRBD1. This CDR3 is 14 amino acids long. Trimming at V came to 2 bases and at J to 1 base, leaving 2 bases not matched to a gene. Germline V lookup: CDR1 SGHRS, CDR2 YFSETQ. The CDR3 protein is CASSFGDSNYGYTF. CDR3 coding DNA: TGCGCCAGCAGCTTTGGGGACAGTAACTATGGCTACACCTTC.

This CDR3 reads CASTRGPWGEQFF. As DNA, the CDR3 is TGTGCCAGCACCCGGGGCCCCTGGGGTGAGCAGTTCTTC. This sequence joins TRBV28 and TRBJ2-1, with D perhaps given as TRBD1 or TRBD2 (5 bases each). The germline V gene has CDR1 MDHEN and CDR2 SYDVKM. The CDR3 runs to 13 residues. V gave up 7 bases and J gave up 9 bases, with 16 bases separating them.

This clonotype was seen more than once but under ten times. This chain links TRBV5-1 with TRBJ2-5; D remains ambiguous. Germline lookup yields CDR1 SGHRS and CDR2 YFSETQ. Trimming cost V 0 bases and J 5 bases, with 14 bases left between them. The CDR3 runs 15 residues. In DNA form, the CDR3 reads TGCGCCAGCAGCTTGGCCAGTAGGGCCTCCGAGACCCAGTACTTC. Protein: CASSLASRASETQYF.